The 9 T cell receptor beta chains given below trace back to one sample, sequenced in a study of T cell changes during pregnancy in multiple sclerosis. Libraries were prepared by immunoSEQ multiplex PCR; TCRdb keeps only in-frame clonotypes and omits some of them. The repertoire holds under 70,000 clones, with about 89% as singletons. The sequencing used CD4+ T cells from peripheral blood mononuclear cells, collected in the first trimester of pregnancy. The receptors were sampled from a female donor with multiple sclerosis, enrolled in a pregnancy study.

The V and J genes are TRBV9 and TRBJ1-4, with unresolved D. The V end lost 2 bases, the J end lost 0 bases, and 11 bases lay between the germline ends. Germline V gene data show CDR1 as SGDLS and CDR2 as YYNGEE. The CDR3 spans 16 residues. CDR3 DNA: TGTGCCAGCAGCGTGGGCCAGAAACCAACTAATGAAAAACTGTTTTTT. As protein: CASSVGQKPTNEKLFF.

This rearrangement joins TRBV29-1 to TRBJ2-5; 8 bases are a match to TRBD2. This CDR3 spans 14 amino acids. Germline V gives CDR1 SQVTM, CDR2 ANQGSEA. V dropped 7 bases and J dropped 4; count of bases not matched to a gene: 11. The CDR3 DNA is TGCAGCGCCGAAGGACTAGCTTTGGGAGAGACCCAGTACTTC. Translation: CSAEGLALGETQYF.

V is TRBV29-1 and J is TRBJ2-5, with D possibly matching TRBD1 (5 bases). The assigned J gene may be wrong: the sequence end matches TRBJ2-7 better. The CDR3 is 15 residues long. The V gene's germline CDR1 is SQVTM and CDR2 ANQGSEA. The DNA for the CDR3 is TGCAGCGTGACCCCTCCCCAGGGAAGCTCCTACGAGCAGTACTTC. Protein sequence: CSVTPPQGSSYEQYF.

V usage is TRBV30 and J usage is TRBJ1-1, with TRBD1 identical over 7 bases. CDR1 and CDR2 from the germline V gene are GTSNPN and SVGIG (reference sequence). Unmatched junction bases numbered 13, after V lost 3 bases and J lost 6 bases. The CDR3 totals 15 residues. The CDR3 coding sequence is TGTGCCTGGAGCCTCCCTCAGGGGGGCAGCCCTGAAGCTTTCTTT. This codes for CAWSLPQGGSPEAFF.

This rearrangement joins TRBV4-2 to TRBJ2-7; D gene unclear. The CDR3 is made up of 17 amino acids. Germline CDR1 is LGHNA and CDR2 is YNFKEQ. Trimming left V 0 bases short and J 0 bases short, with 15 bases between. This chain's CDR3 is CASSQDRGIAFSYEQYF. The CDR3 DNA is TGTGCCAGCAGCCAAGATCGCGGAATAGCCTTCTCCTACGAGCAGTACTTC.

The chain recombines TRBV18 with TRBJ2-5; tentatively, D is TRBD2 (6 bases). CDR1 and CDR2 from the germline V gene are KGHSH and LQKENI. V gave up 4 bases and J gave up 2 bases, with 11 bases separating them. This CDR3 is built from 14 residues. CDR3 bases: TGTGCCAGCTCACAAAATAGCGGTCAAGAGACCCAGTACTTC. Amino acid sequence: CASSQNSGQETQYF.

This chain connects TRBV29-1 to TRBJ2-7; D is perhaps TRBD1 (6 bases). Trimming shortened V by 7 bases and J by 0 bases, and 16 bases separated the two germline ends. CDR3 length equals 14 residues. Germline CDR1 reads SQVTM; CDR2 reads ANQGSEA. The CDR3 nucleotides are TGCAGCGCCCGACGGGGCAGGGGCTCCTACGAGCAGTACTTC. It yields the protein CSARRGRGSYEQYF.

The genes are TRBV27 and TRBJ1-1, with TRBD1 as a possible D gene (6 bases). Per germline, CDR1 MNHEY and CDR2 SMNVEV (reference sequence). This CDR3 spans 13 amino acids. Trimming removed 5 bases from V and 6 bases from J, with 13 bases in between. The CDR3 DNA reads TGTGCCAGCAGTCTCTACAGGGAAGCTGAAGCTTTCTTT. Its translation is CASSLYREAEAFF.

The chain's CDR3 is CASSQGAGDRQPQHF. The CDR3 coding sequence is TGTGCCAGCAGCCAAGGGGCAGGGGACCGGCAGCCCCAGCATTTT. V and J are TRBV4-2 and TRBJ1-5, with D possibly matching TRBD1 (6 bases). Germline V lookup: CDR1 LGHNA, CDR2 YNFKEQ. The CDR3 totals 15 residues. The V end lost 1 base, the J end lost 7 bases, and 14 bases lay between the germline ends.